The T cell receptor beta chain described here comes from a study of T-cell memory formation after mild COVID-19. CDR1 is GTSNPN, CDR2 SVGIG, per germline (reference sequence). This CDR3 spans 15 amino acids. V shed 1 base, J shed 4 bases, and the junction held 6 bases outside the gene matches. TCR alpha and TCR beta cDNA libraries carrying sample barcodes and UMIs were produced by 5'RACE using constant-segment primers. Using its own MiXCR run on the 5' RACE reads, TCRdb lists one record per CDR3 protein. The sample records some 180,000 distinct CDR3 sequences, around 20% being singletons. The J gene is TRBJ2-1, the V gene TRBV30; 8 nucleotides align to TRBD2. The sequence was collected from a man between 18 and 29 years old who had mild COVID-19 (a few samples of this study predate the infection). Cell type and time point are not known. Sequenced: PBMCs or a T cell subset sorted from them (not recorded which). This CDR3 is CAWSGYSGVYNEQFF. The CDR3 region has the DNA TGTGCCTGGAGTGGTTATAGCGGGGTTTACAATGAGCAGTTCTTC.